Below are 13 T cell receptor beta chains sequenced from a single sample in a study of CD8 T cells in ankylosing spondylitis. Using its own MiXCR run on the 5' RACE reads, TCRdb lists one record per CDR3 protein. The sample records 650,000 to 800,000 distinct CDR3 sequences, roughly 19% being singletons. Notes on the study in general: Ankylosing spondylitis blood appeared to be characterized by a TCR beta motif of eight highly homologous variants.

Their cognate antigens are unknown. Source material: blood, either unsorted or a sorted T cell fraction (not recorded which). The receptors stem from a male donor with ankylosing spondylitis.

The genes are TRBV11-2 and TRBJ2-3; 16 bases fit TRBD2. V lost 1 base, J lost 1 base, and 5 bases stayed unmatched. The CDR3 has 19 residues. Germline lookup yields CDR1 SGHAT and CDR2 FQNNGV. The CDR3 nucleotides read TGTGCCAGCAGCTTAGTGGGACTAGCGGGAGGGCCGGGCACAGATACGCAGTATTTT. It encodes CASSLVGLAGGPGTDTQYF.

This chain uses TRBV12-3 or TRBV12-4 with TRBJ2-7, with TRBD2 matching over 14 bases. Trimming took 6 bases from V and 3 from J; bases not matched to a gene: 4. The CDR3 sequence is 15 residues long. CDR3 region: CASSTGTSGGYEQYF. In DNA form, the CDR3 reads TGTGCCAGCAGCACCGGGACTAGCGGGGGCTACGAGCAGTACTTC.

The chain couples TRBV12-3 or TRBV12-4 to TRBJ2-5; TRBD2 matches at 13 bases. After removal of 4 bases from V and 5 bases from J, the junction contained 7 bases not matched to a gene. The CDR3 totals 16 residues. CDR3 nucleotides: TGTGCCAGCAGTTCACTAGCGGGGGGGCCCGAGGAGACCCAGTACTTC. Amino acids: CASSSLAGGPEETQYF.

This clonotype showed up just once. The chain is built from TRBV29-1 and TRBJ2-3; D not certain. The CDR3 consists of 12 residues. CDR1 and CDR2 (germline): SQVTM, ANQGSEA. V lost 5 bases and J lost 5, with 11 bases in between. The CDR3 DNA follows: TGCAGCGTTATCCCGGAGATAGATACGCAGTATTTT. It codes for CSVIPEIDTQYF.

This clonotype was counted many times. The rearrangement joins TRBV6-5 to TRBJ1-1; the D is unclear. The CDR3 extends over 13 amino acids. Germline assignment: CDR1 MNHEY and CDR2 SVGAGI. V was cut by 0 bases and J by 1 base, with 3 bases left in between. This CDR3 reads CASSYSRNTEAFF. DNA of the CDR3: TGTGCCAGCAGTTACTCTAGGAACACTGAAGCTTTCTTT.

The gene calls are TRBV7-8 and TRBJ2-7; 11 nucleotides match TRBD2. Germline trimming cut 2 bases from V and 0 bases from J; bases unmatched to any gene: 15. The CDR3 totals 20 residues. Germline values: CDR1 SGHVS, CDR2 FQNEAQ. The CDR3 spells CASSLFRGERLAGNSYEQYF. The CDR3 DNA sequence: TGTGCCAGCAGCTTATTCAGGGGTGAACGACTAGCGGGAAACTCCTACGAGCAGTACTTC. Looking up the rest from reference TRBV7-8 and TRBJ2-7 gives the full variable domain: GAGVSQSPRYKVAKRGQDVALRCDPISGHVSLFWYQQALGQGPEFLTYFQNEAQLDKSGLPSDRFFAERPEGSVSTLKIQRTQQEDSAVYLCASSLFRGERLAGNSYEQYFGPGTRLTVT.

The genes are TRBV24-1 and TRBJ2-1; tentatively, D is TRBD1 or TRBD2 (5 bases each). Germline V lookup: CDR1 KGHDR, CDR2 SFDVKD. V dropped 4 bases and J dropped 3 bases, with 12 bases sitting between them. The CDR3 consists of 15 residues. The CDR3 spells CATSDRDGNYNEQFF. The CDR3 DNA is TGTGCCACCAGTGACCGGGACGGTAACTACAATGAGCAGTTCTTC.

The CDR3 region has the DNA TGTGCCAGCAGCTACAGACTCTCCACCGGGGAGCTGTTTTTT. Translating gives CASSYRLSTGELFF. The chain joins TRBV14 to TRBJ2-2; D is uncertain. The CDR3 covers 14 residues. V lost 5 bases and J lost 4, with 11 bases in between. Germline V lookup: CDR1 SGHDN, CDR2 FVKESK.

This clonotype was counted a few times. This chain joins TRBV25-1 and TRBJ2-4, with 8 bases fitting TRBD2. This CDR3 is built from 17 residues. Germline V gene sequence: CDR1 MGHDK, CDR2 SYGVNS. V gave up 3 bases and J gave up 3 bases; unmatched junction bases: 10. The CDR3 region is CASSDPGVGGVKNIQYF. Here the CDR3 DNA reads TGTGCCAGCAGTGACCCCGGGGTCGGGGGGGTCAAAAACATTCAGTACTTC.

This clonotype was detected only a few times. The CDR3 DNA follows: TGTGCCAGCAGTTTACCCACAGGTTGGGTCACTGAAGCTTTCTTT. It yields the protein CASSLPTGWVTEAFF. J is TRBJ1-1 and V is TRBV28, with D possibly TRBD1 on 5 matching bases. Trimming left V 2 bases short and J 4 bases short, with 14 bases between. Germline-derived CDR1 and CDR2 are MDHEN and SYDVKM. The CDR3 is 15 amino acids. The full variable domain, in which reference TRBV28 and TRBJ1-1 provide the parts outside the CDR3, is DVKVTQSSRYLVKRTGEKVFLECVQDMDHENMFWYRQDPGLGLRLIYFSYDVKMKEKGDIPEGYSVSREKKERFSLILESASTNQTSMYLCASSLPTGWVTEAFFGQGTRLTVV.

The genes are TRBV10-1 and TRBJ2-3; no clear D gene. Trimming took 1 base from V and 0 from J, leaving 5 bases between them. This CDR3 is built from 14 residues. Germline lookup yields CDR1 WNHNN and CDR2 SYGVQD (reference sequence). CDR3 protein: CASSELVSTDTQYF. In nucleotides, the CDR3 is TGCGCCAGCAGTGAGTTGGTTAGCACAGATACGCAGTATTTT.

This clonotype was seen a few times. The V call is TRBV24-1, the J call TRBJ2-2, with D perhaps matching TRBD2 (6 bases). Germline-derived CDR1 and CDR2 are KGHDR and SFDVKD. The CDR3 sequence is 17 residues long. V dropped 4 bases and J dropped 0 bases, with 14 bases sitting between them. In nucleotides, the CDR3 is TGTGCCACCAGTGACCCGAGGAGCGGGTCGAACACCGGGGAGCTGTTTTTT. Its protein product is CATSDPRSGSNTGELFF.

This clonotype showed up just a few times. This chain links TRBV7-2 with TRBJ2-3; 7 positions agree with TRBD2. The J segment lost 8 bases and the V segment lost 3 bases, leaving 14 bases of the junction unmatched. The CDR3 is made up of 16 amino acids. CDR1 is SGHTA, CDR2 FQGNSA, per germline. CDR3 protein: CASSFGLAASLGTQYF. The CDR3 DNA follows: TGTGCCAGCAGCTTTGGGCTAGCGGCATCCTTGGGTACGCAGTATTTT. Filled out from reference TRBV7-2 and TRBJ2-3, the complete variable domain reads GAGVSQSPSNKVTEKGKDVELRCDPISGHTALYWYRQSLGQGLEFLIYFQGNSAPDKSGLPSDRFSAERTGGSVSTLTIQRTQQEDSAVYLCASSFGLAASLGTQYFGPGTRLTVL.